The table lists the clone carrying this T cell receptor beta chain with many counts. No antigen is known for it. This entry is derived from a study of T cell repertoires in cytomegalovirus infection. Study overall: Matching HLA type, along with CMV infection, was indicated by public TCR beta signatures. Study results and caveats: There were carriers of CMV plus the relevant HLA, and cumulative public TCR beta family frequency identified them. The response measured ex vivo was dominated by TCR beta clonotypes (HLA-C-restricted and CMV-specific).

Germline loops: CDR1 SGHTA, CDR2 FQGNSA. The CDR3 has 16 residues. The V segment lost 5 bases and the J segment 2 bases; nucleotides outside the gene matches: 8. MiXCR was run by TCRdb on the reads, yielding one entry per CDR3 protein. In the table there are around 280,000 distinct CDR3 sequences, 9.6% of which are singletons. V usage is TRBV7-2 and J usage is TRBJ1-3; 8 bases are shared with TRBD1. The sample was PBMCs. The origin of this receptor is a human donor in good health (CMV status not recorded). Some clones in this sample may be carry-over from other donors' samples. CDR3 protein: CASSRDRGWAGNTIYF. The CDR3 bases are TGTGCCAGCAGCCGAGACAGGGGTTGGGCTGGAAACACCATATATTTT.